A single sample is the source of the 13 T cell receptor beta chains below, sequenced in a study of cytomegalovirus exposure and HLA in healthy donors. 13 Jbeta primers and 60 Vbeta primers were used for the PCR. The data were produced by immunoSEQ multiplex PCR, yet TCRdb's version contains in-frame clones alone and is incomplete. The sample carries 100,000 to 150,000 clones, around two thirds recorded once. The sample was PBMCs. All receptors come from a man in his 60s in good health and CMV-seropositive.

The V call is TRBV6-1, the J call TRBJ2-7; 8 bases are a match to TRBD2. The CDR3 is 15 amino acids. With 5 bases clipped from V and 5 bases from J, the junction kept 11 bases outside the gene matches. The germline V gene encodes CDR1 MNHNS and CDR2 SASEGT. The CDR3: CASSSHGLASDEQYF. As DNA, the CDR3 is TGTGCCAGCAGTTCCCACGGACTAGCTAGCGACGAGCAGTACTTC.

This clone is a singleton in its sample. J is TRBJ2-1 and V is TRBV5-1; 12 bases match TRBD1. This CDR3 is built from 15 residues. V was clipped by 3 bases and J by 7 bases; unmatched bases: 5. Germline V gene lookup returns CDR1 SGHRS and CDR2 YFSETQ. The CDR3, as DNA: TGCGCCAGCAGCTCACAGGGACAGGGGGCGAATGAGCAGTTCTTC. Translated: CASSSQGQGANEQFF.

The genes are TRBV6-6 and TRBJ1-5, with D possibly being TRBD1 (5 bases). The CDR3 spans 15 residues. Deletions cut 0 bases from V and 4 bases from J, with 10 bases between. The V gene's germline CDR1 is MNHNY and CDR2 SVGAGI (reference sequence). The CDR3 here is CASSYSGQPNQPQHF. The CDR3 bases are TGTGCCAGCAGTTACTCGGGGCAGCCTAATCAGCCCCAGCATTTT.

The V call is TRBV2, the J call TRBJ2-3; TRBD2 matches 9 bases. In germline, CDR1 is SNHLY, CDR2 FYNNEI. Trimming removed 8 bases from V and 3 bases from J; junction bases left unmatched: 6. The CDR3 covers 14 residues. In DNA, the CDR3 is TGTGCCAGCGGAATTCTAGCGGGGACAGATACGCAGTATTTT. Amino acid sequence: CASGILAGTDTQYF.

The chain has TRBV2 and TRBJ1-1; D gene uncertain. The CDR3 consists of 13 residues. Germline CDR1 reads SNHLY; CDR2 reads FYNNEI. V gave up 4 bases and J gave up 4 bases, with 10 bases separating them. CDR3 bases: TGTGCCAGCAGTGTATCCCAGTTCACTGAAGCTTTCTTT. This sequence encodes CASSVSQFTEAFF.

DNA for the CDR3: TGTGCCAGCAGCCGCCGGGGGGGCGGGAGTGAGGAGACCCAGTACTTC. It specifies CASSRRGGGSEETQYF. The chain links TRBV9 to TRBJ2-5; 8 bases line up with TRBD2. The germline CDR1 and CDR2 sequences are SGDLS and YYNGEE. The CDR3 consists of 16 residues. The V segment lost 4 bases and the J segment 5 bases; nucleotides outside the gene matches: 13. The variable domain in full, with the rest retrieved from reference TRBV9 and TRBJ2-5, is DSGVTQTPKHLITATGQRVTLRCSPRSGDLSVYWYQQSLDQGLQFLIQYYNGEERAKGNILERFSAQQFPDLHSELNLSSLELGDSALYFCASSRRGGGSEETQYFGPGTRLLVL.

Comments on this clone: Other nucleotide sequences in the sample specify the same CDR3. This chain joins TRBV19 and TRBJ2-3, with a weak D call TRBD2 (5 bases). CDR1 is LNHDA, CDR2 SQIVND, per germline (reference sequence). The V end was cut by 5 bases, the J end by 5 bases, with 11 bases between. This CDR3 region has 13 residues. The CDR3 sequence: CASSSYRGDTQYF. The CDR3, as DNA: TGTGCCAGTAGTTCCTACCGGGGAGATACGCAGTATTTT.

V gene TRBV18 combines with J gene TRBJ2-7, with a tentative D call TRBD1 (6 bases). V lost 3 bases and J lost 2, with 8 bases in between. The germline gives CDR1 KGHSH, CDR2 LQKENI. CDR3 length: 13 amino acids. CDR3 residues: CASSPTGPYEQYF. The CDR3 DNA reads TGTGCCAGCTCACCTACAGGGCCCTACGAGCAGTACTTC.

CDR3 bases: TGTGCCAGCAGTCCGGTGGGACTCTCTTCCTACGAGCAGTACTTC. Translated: CASSPVGLSSYEQYF. The V call is TRBV5-6, the J call TRBJ2-7, with a weak D call TRBD2 (6 bases). CDR3 length equals 15 residues. Trimming took 5 bases from V and 1 from J, leaving 16 bases between them. Germline V gives CDR1 SGHDT, CDR2 YYEEEE.

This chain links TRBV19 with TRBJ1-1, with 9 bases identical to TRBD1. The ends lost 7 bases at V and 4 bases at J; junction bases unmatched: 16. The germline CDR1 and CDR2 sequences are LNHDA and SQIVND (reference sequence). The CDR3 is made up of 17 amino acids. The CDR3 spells CASIARTGDLSSTEAFF. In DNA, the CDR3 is TGTGCCAGTATCGCCAGGACAGGGGACTTGTCGAGCACTGAAGCTTTCTTT.

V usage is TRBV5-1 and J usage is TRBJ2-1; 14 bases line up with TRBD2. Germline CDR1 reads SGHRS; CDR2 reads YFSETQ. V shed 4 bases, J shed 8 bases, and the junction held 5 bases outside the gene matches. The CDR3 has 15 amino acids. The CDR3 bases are TGCGCCAGCAGCCCCCAGACTAGCGGGGGGGATGAGCAGTTCTTC. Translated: CASSPQTSGGDEQFF.

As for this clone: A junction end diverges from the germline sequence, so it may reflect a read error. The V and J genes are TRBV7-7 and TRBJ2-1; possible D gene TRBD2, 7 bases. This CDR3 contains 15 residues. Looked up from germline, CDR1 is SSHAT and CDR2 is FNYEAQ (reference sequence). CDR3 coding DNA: TGTGCTAGCAGCTTAGGGGCGGGGGCCACCAATGAGCAGTTCTTC. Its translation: CASSLGAGATNEQFF.

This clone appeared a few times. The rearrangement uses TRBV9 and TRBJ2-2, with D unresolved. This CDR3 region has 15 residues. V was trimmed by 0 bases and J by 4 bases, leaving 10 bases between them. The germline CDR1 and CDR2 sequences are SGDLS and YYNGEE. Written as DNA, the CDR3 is TGTGCCAGCAGCGTAGGGTTGCAGTCCACCGGGGAGCTGTTTTTT. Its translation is CASSVGLQSTGELFF.